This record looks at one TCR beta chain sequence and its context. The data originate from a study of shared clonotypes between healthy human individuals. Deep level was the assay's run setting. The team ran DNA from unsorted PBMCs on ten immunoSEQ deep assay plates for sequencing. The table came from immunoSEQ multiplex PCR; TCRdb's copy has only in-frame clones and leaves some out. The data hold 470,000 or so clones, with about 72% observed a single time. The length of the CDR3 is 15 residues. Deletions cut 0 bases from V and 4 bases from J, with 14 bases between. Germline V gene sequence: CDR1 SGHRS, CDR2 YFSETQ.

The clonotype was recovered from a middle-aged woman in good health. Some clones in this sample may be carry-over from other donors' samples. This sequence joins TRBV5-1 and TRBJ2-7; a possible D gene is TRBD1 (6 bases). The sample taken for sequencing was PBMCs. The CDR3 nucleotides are TGCGCCAGCAGCTTGGTTGGGGGCCCGGGGTACGAGCAGTACTTC. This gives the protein CASSLVGGPGYEQYF.